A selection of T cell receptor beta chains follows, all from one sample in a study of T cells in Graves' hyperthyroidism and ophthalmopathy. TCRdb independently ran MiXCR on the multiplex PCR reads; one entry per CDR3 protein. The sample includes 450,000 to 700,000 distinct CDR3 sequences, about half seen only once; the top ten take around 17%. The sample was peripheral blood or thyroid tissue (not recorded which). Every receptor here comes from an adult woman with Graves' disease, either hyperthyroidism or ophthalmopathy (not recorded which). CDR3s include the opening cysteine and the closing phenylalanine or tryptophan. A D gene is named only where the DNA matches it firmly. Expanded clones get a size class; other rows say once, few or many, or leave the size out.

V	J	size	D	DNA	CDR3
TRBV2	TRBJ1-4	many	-	TGTGCCAGCAGTCCTTCGGGGAATGAAAAACTGTTTTTT	CASSPSGNEKLFF
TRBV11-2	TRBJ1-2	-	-	TGTGCCAGCAGCTTAGTACAGGGCACCTATGGAGGCTACACCTTC	CASSLVQGTYGGYTF
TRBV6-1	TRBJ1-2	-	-	TGTGCCAGCAGTGAGGAGGGGGACTATGGCTACACCTTC	CASSEEGDYGYTF
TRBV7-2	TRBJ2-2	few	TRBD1	TGTGCCAGCAGTTTCACTCCGGGACAGAGGGACACCGGGGAGCTGTTTTTT	CASSFTPGQRDTGELFF
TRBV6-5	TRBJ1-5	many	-	TGTGCCAGCAGTTACAACCCAGGGGCGCGGGATCAGCCCCAGCATTTT	CASSYNPGARDQPQHF
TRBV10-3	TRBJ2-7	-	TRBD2	TGTGCCATCAGTGGTGGTAGCGGGACCTACGAGCAGTACTTC	CAISGGSGTYEQYF
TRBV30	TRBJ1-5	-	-	TGTGCCTGGAGCCAAGCAGGGTCGTTGGATCAGCCCCAGCATTTT	CAWSQAGSLDQPQHF
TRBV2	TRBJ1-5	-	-	TGTGCCAGCAGTGAAGAAGAGAGCAATCAGCCCCAGCATTTT	CASSEEESNQPQHF
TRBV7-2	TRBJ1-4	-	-	TGTGCCAGCAGCTCATTGGGGACTAATGAAAAACTGTTTTTT	CASSSLGTNEKLFF
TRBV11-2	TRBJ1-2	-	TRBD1	TGTGCCAGCAGCTCTTACAGGGGAGGCGGCTACACCTTC	CASSSYRGGGYTF
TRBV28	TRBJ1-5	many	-	TGTGCCAGCAGTTTATCCGGGGTAGCTCAGCCCCAGCATTTT	CASSLSGVAQPQHF